This T cell receptor (beta chain) was captured by sequencing in a study of blood T cell repertoires in COVID-19. Original handling: From reference gene primer amplification, estimates of nucleated cell counts were derived. Assay: immunoSEQ multiplex PCR; the TCRdb copy retains only in-frame clones and omits some. V, J and clone size derive from that table, while D and trimming were established from the DNA sequence. The table lists approximately 210,000 clones, approximately 89% of them singletons. V was cut by 6 bases and J by 1 base, with 17 bases left in between. Germline V gives CDR1 MGHRA, CDR2 YSYEKL. The CDR3 length is 16 residues.

The sample comprised peripheral blood. The sequence was collected from a woman aged 40 to 50 with acute or convalescent COVID-19. The V and J genes are TRBV4-1 and TRBJ2-3, with D tentatively TRBD1 (6 bases). The CDR3 DNA reads TGCGCCAGCAGACCCACCTGGGACACAGGCACAGATACGCAGTATTTT. Translated, it gives CASRPTWDTGTDTQYF.